Listed below are T cell receptor beta chains from one sample, sequenced in a study of blood T cell repertoires in COVID-19. Clones were read by immunoSEQ multiplex PCR, and TCRdb kept only the in-frame ones, dropping some. The repertoire holds roughly 260,000 clones, with more than 75% as singletons. The sample consisted of peripheral blood. The receptors were gathered from a man aged 35-49 years who had recovered from COVID-19. CDR3s include the opening cysteine and the closing phenylalanine or tryptophan. D genes are given only for firm matches. Clone size is not always given. Where it is, it says once, few, many or a class for expanded clones.

D gene	V gene	clone size	CDR3 length	J gene	CDR3 protein	CDR3 DNA
TRBD1	TRBV9	.	15	TRBJ1-4	CASSVGGTGLEKLFF	TGTGCCAGCAGCGTAGGAGGGACAGGACTTGAAAAACTGTTTTTT
TRBD1	TRBV2	.	14	TRBJ1-3	CASSVGGGGNTIYF	TGTGCCAGCAGTGTAGGGGGCGGAGGAAACACCATATATTTT
.	TRBV11-2	.	16	TRBJ1-6	CASSLSRSSYNSPLHF	TGTGCCAGCAGCTTAAGTAGGAGCTCCTATAATTCACCCCTCCACTTT
TRBD2	TRBV9	.	16	TRBJ2-4	CASSVEGGGAKNIQYF	TGTGCCAGCAGCGTAGAAGGCGGGGGGGCCAAAAACATTCAGTACTTC
TRBD2	TRBV29-1	.	13	TRBJ2-7	CSVLPGLANEQYF	TGCAGCGTCCTTCCGGGACTAGCAAACGAGCAGTACTTC
TRBD2	TRBV27	.	15	TRBJ2-7	CASRGLAGQSYEQYF	TGTGCCAGCAGGGGACTAGCGGGCCAGTCCTACGAGCAGTACTTC
.	TRBV29-1	once	13	TRBJ1-6	CSVAPGVNSPLHF	TGCAGCGTTGCCCCGGGTGTCAATTCACCCCTCCACTTT
TRBD1	TRBV25-1	.	13	TRBJ1-2	CASSRDRAYGYTF	TGTGCCAGCAGCCGGGACAGGGCCTATGGCTACACCTTC
.	TRBV2	.	13	TRBJ1-2	CASGVTGNYGYTF	TGTGCCAGCGGGGTAACAGGCAACTATGGCTACACCTTC
TRBD1	TRBV10-3	.	12	TRBJ1-2	CATQDRNYGYTF	TGTGCCACTCAGGACAGGAACTATGGCTACACCTTC
.	TRBV7-7	.	16	TRBJ1-3	CASSLESPGSGNTIYF	TGTGCCAGCAGCTTAGAATCCCCGGGCTCTGGAAACACCATATATTTT
TRBD1	TRBV6-5	.	14	TRBJ1-6	CASSPGQGNSPLHF	TGTGCCAGCAGTCCGGGACAGGGGAATTCACCCCTCCACTTT
TRBD1	TRBV15	.	15	TRBJ2-7	CATSREQGNVHEQYF	TGTGCCACCAGCAGAGAACAGGGGAATGTTCACGAGCAGTACTTC
TRBD2	TRBV9	.	20	TRBJ2-3	CASSVGTPGLAWRGTDTQYF	TGTGCCAGCAGCGTAGGAACACCGGGACTAGCGTGGCGAGGCACAGATACGCAGTATTTT
.	TRBV7-2	.	15	TRBJ2-3	CASSFRTESTDTQYF	TGTGCCAGCAGCTTTCGAACGGAGAGCACAGATACGCAGTATTTT
TRBD1	TRBV19	few	13	TRBJ2-7	CASSRDSTYEQYF	TGTGCCAGTAGCCGGGACAGCACCTACGAGCAGTACTTC
.	TRBV20-1	once	11	TRBJ2-1	CSATYWNEQFF	TGCAGTGCAACTTACTGGAATGAGCAGTTCTTC
TRBD1	TRBV12-3/TRBV12-4	.	13	TRBJ1-1	CASSLIQGAGAFF	TGTGCCAGCAGTCTAATTCAGGGGGCAGGGGCTTTCTTT
.	TRBV5-4	.	15	TRBJ1-1	CASSLVGQWNTEAFF	TGTGCCAGCAGCTTGGTTGGGCAGTGGAACACTGAAGCTTTCTTT
.	TRBV15	.	15	TRBJ2-5	CATSRDVGEEETQYF	TGTGCCACCAGCAGAGATGTAGGGGAGGAAGAGACCCAGTACTTC
.	TRBV6-2/TRBV6-3	once	14	TRBJ2-7	CASSRSLRLYEQYF	TGTGCCAGCAGTCGGTCTCTTAGACTCTACGAGCAGTACTTC
.	TRBV6-5	.	11	TRBJ2-3	CASTSGVTQYF	TGTGCCAGCACGTCAGGGGTTACGCAGTATTTT
TRBD1	TRBV3-1/TRBV3-2	.	16	TRBJ2-7	CASSQRTGRGSSEQYF	TGTGCCAGCAGCCAAAGGACAGGGCGGGGAAGTTCCGAGCAGTACTTC
TRBD1	TRBV11-2	.	13	TRBJ2-5	CASSRTGQETQYF	TGTGCCAGCAGCCGGACAGGGCAAGAGACCCAGTACTTC
.	TRBV19	.	15	TRBJ1-5	CATNPRRGPNQPQHF	TGTGCCACCAACCCCCGCCGGGGTCCCAATCAGCCCCAGCATTTT
.	TRBV27	.	14	TRBJ2-7	CASSLAGITYEQYF	TGTGCCAGCAGTTTAGCGGGGATTACCTACGAGCAGTACTTC